Each of the 24 T cell receptor beta chains below was sequenced from the same sample in a study of blood T cell repertoires in COVID-19. TCRdb keeps only in-frame clones here, not all; method: immunoSEQ multiplex PCR. Among around 300,000 clones listed, around 90% were seen once. The sample was peripheral blood. The receptors shown here come from a man between 45 and 60 years old with acute or convalescent COVID-19.

This clone showed up just once. The V gene is TRBV27, the J gene TRBJ1-2; D gene uncertain. Germline V gene data show CDR1 as MNHEY and CDR2 as SMNVEV (reference sequence). CDR3 length: 13 residues. Trimming left V 5 bases short and J 4 bases short, with 11 bases between. CDR3 protein: CASSPSRSYGYTF. The CDR3 DNA reads TGTGCCAGCAGTCCCTCCAGGTCCTATGGCTACACCTTC.

The J gene is TRBJ1-6, the V gene TRBV7-2, with D uncertain. The length of the CDR3 is 15 residues. Germline V gene sequence: CDR1 SGHTA, CDR2 FQGNSA. The germline V and J ends were trimmed by 1 base and 7 bases, with 11 bases remaining between them. CDR3 coding DNA: TGTGCCAGCAGCTTAGGAGGTCCCGGGAATTCACCCCTCCACTTT. Translation gives CASSLGGPGNSPLHF.

The chain combines TRBV3-1 (or the pseudogene TRBV3-2) with TRBJ1-2, with D unclear. Germline V gene lookup returns CDR1 LGHDT and CDR2 YNNKEL (reference sequence). Trimming shortened V by 4 bases and J by 5 bases, and 14 bases separated the two germline ends. The CDR3 runs 14 residues. The CDR3 protein is CASSPSGGEYGYTF. The CDR3 region has the DNA TGTGCCAGCAGCCCCTCGGGCGGGGAGTATGGCTACACCTTC.

The chain joins TRBV4-1 to TRBJ2-1; D gene ambiguous. The germline CDR1 and CDR2 sequences are MGHRA and YSYEKL. Trimming stripped 0 bases from V and 2 bases from J, with 8 bases between. This CDR3 has 15 residues. The DNA for the CDR3 is TGCGCCAGCAGCCAAGATTCCGGTACCTACAATGAGCAGTTCTTC. It translates to CASSQDSGTYNEQFF.

The chain carries TRBV7-8 and TRBJ1-5, with a possible D match to TRBD1 (6 bases). Germline V gene lookup returns CDR1 SGHVS and CDR2 FQNEAQ. V was pared by 0 bases and J by 0 bases, with 9 bases between. CDR3 length equals 16 residues. CDR3 loop: CASSLAGAYSNQPQHF. The CDR3 coding sequence is TGTGCCAGCAGCTTAGCGGGGGCGTATAGCAATCAGCCCCAGCATTTT.

The CDR3 is CASSPLWTGSTDTQYF. CDR3 in DNA: TGTGCCAGCAGCCCCCTCTGGACAGGTAGCACAGATACGCAGTATTTT. The chain links TRBV7-9 to TRBJ2-3, with 7 bases matching TRBD1. The trim removed 5 bases at V and 0 bases at J, leaving 8 bases unmatched. The CDR3 is 16 amino acids. CDR1 and CDR2 (germline): SEHNR, FQNEAQ (reference sequence).

V and J are TRBV6-2 or TRBV6-3 and TRBJ2-2; TRBD2 matches at 8 bases. The V and J ends lost 3 bases and 0 bases, in that order; junction bases with no gene match: 3. The CDR3 covers 16 residues. CDR1 and CDR2 from the germline V gene are MNHEY and SVGEGT. The CDR3 DNA is TGTGCCAGCAGTTATGGCGGGGGGACGAACACCGGGGAGCTGTTTTTT. This encodes CASSYGGGTNTGELFF.

CDR3 DNA sequence: TGTGCCAGCAGCCCCGGGGGTAGGAGAAATGAGCAGTTCTTC. Protein product: CASSPGGRRNEQFF. The V gene is TRBV5-5, the J gene TRBJ2-1; possible D gene TRBD2, 6 bases. The V gene lost 4 bases and the J gene lost 7 bases, with 15 bases spanning the gap. CDR3 size: 14 residues. The germline V gene has CDR1 SGHKS and CDR2 YYEKEE (reference sequence).

The gene calls are TRBV19 and TRBJ1-2; D is uncertain. The germline gives CDR1 LNHDA, CDR2 SQIVND (reference sequence). The CDR3 length is 15 residues. Trimming took 3 bases from V and 0 from J, leaving 11 bases between them. Written as DNA, the CDR3 is TGTGCCAGTAGTATGAAAAGCTATACTAACTATGGCTACACCTTC. Translation: CASSMKSYTNYGYTF.

This clone was recorded once. The chain couples TRBV29-1 to TRBJ1-1; D not resolved. V lost 4 bases, J lost 4 bases, and 16 bases lay in between. CDR1 is SQVTM, CDR2 ANQGSEA, per germline. The CDR3 consists of 14 residues. CDR3 sequence reads: CSVVVKGGGTEAFF. The CDR3 DNA follows: TGCAGCGTTGTGGTGAAGGGAGGTGGCACTGAAGCTTTCTTT. Full variable domain (remainder filled in from reference TRBV29-1 and TRBJ1-1): SAVISQKPSRDICQRGTSLTIQCQVDSQVTMMFWYRQQPGQSLTLIATANQGSEATYESGFVIDKFPISRPNLTFSTLTVSNMSPEDSSIYLCSVVVKGGGTEAFFGQGTRLTVV.

The chain carries TRBV6-4 and TRBJ2-1; 7 bases are a match to TRBD2. The V gene end was trimmed by 5 bases and the J gene end by 0 bases; junction bases not matched to a gene: 7. CDR1 and CDR2 from the germline V gene are MRHNA and SNTAGT. This CDR3 is built from 16 residues. DNA for the CDR3: TGTGCCAGCAGTCGTTCGCGGGGGAGCTCCTACAATGAGCAGTTCTTC. Translation: CASSRSRGSSYNEQFF.

J is TRBJ1-5 and V is TRBV9, with D possibly TRBD1 on 5 matching bases. This CDR3 is 15 amino acids long. V dropped 4 bases and J dropped 4 bases, with 15 bases sitting between them. Germline V lookup: CDR1 SGDLS, CDR2 YYNGEE. The CDR3 sequence is CASSSSGGLNQPQHF. DNA of the CDR3: TGTGCCAGCAGCTCCTCGGGGGGATTAAATCAGCCCCAGCATTTT.

The chain has TRBV11-2 and TRBJ2-3; D possibly corresponds to TRBD1 (6 bases). Trimming cost V 5 bases and J 2 bases, with 11 bases left between them. The length of the CDR3 is 14 residues. Germline CDR1 and CDR2: SGHAT and FQNNGV. The CDR3 sequence is CASSPGGFTDTQYF. The CDR3 nucleotides are TGTGCCAGCAGCCCTGGGGGCTTCACAGATACGCAGTATTTT. Full variable domain (rest looked up from reference TRBV11-2 and TRBJ2-3): EAGVAQSPRYKIIEKRQSVAFWCNPISGHATLYWYQQILGQGPKLLIQFQNNGVVDDSQLPKDRFSAERLKGVDSTLKIQPAKLEDSAVYLCASSPGGFTDTQYFGPGTRLTVL.

The chain combines TRBV7-9 with TRBJ1-6, with 7 positions matching TRBD1. Trimming took 1 base from V and 4 from J; bases not matched to a gene: 7. CDR1 SEHNR and CDR2 FQNEAQ come from the germline V gene (reference sequence). There are 17 residues in the CDR3. The DNA for the CDR3 is TGTGCCAGCAGCTTAGGGGCGACAGGGACATATAATTCACCCCTCCACTTT. Its translation is CASSLGATGTYNSPLHF.

The chain joins TRBV5-1 to TRBJ1-2, with D unresolved. Germline V lookup: CDR1 SGHRS, CDR2 YFSETQ. The V and J ends lost 0 bases and 0 bases respectively, with 6 bases between them. The CDR3 runs to 14 residues. The CDR3 region has the DNA TGCGCCAGCAGCTTGGAACCGGCTAACTATGGCTACACCTTC. This encodes CASSLEPANYGYTF.

This chain connects TRBV7-2 to TRBJ1-2, with D maybe TRBD1 (6 bases). Trimming shortened V by 7 bases and J by 7 bases, and 13 bases separated the two germline ends. This CDR3 comprises 12 residues. Germline-derived CDR1 and CDR2 are SGHTA and FQGNSA. The CDR3 sequence is CASTYREGGYTF. The CDR3 coding sequence is TGTGCCAGCACCTACAGGGAAGGTGGCTACACCTTC.

The gene calls are TRBV2 and TRBJ1-2, with a weak D call TRBD1 (6 bases). The CDR3 extends over 13 amino acids. V was pared by 7 bases and J by 8 bases, with 17 bases between. CDR1 SNHLY and CDR2 FYNNEI come from the germline V gene. The CDR3 DNA reads as TGTGCCAGCACGGGACACCCTAGGGGCGGCTACACCTTC. Translated: CASTGHPRGGYTF. The variable domain in full, completed from reference TRBV2 and TRBJ1-2, reads EPEVTQTPSHQVTQMGQEVILRCVPISNHLYFYWYRQILGQKVEFLVSFYNNEISEKSEIFDDQFSVERPDGSNFTLKIRSTKLEDSAMYFCASTGHPRGGYTFGSGTRLTVV.

J is TRBJ1-5 and V is TRBV6-5; TRBD1 is a possible D gene (5 bases). Germline CDR1 reads MNHEY; CDR2 reads SVGAGI. This CDR3 spans 15 amino acids. V lost 7 bases and J 3 bases, leaving 16 bases between the germline ends. This CDR3 reads CASTEWGGNNQPQHF. The CDR3 DNA sequence: TGTGCCAGCACCGAATGGGGGGGGAACAATCAGCCCCAGCATTTT.

The V call is TRBV15, the J call TRBJ1-4; D is unclear. The CDR3 has 15 amino acids. Germline-derived CDR1 and CDR2 are LNHNV and YYDKDF (reference sequence). The V end was cut by 6 bases, the J end by 0 bases, with 11 bases between. CDR3: CATSPRAATNEKLFF. DNA of the CDR3: TGTGCCACCAGTCCGAGGGCAGCAACTAATGAAAAACTGTTTTTT.

The chain has TRBV15 and TRBJ1-1, with D perhaps TRBD1 (6 bases). The CDR3 length is 15 residues. V lost 1 base and J lost 5, with 14 bases in between. Germline V CDR1 and CDR2: LNHNV, YYDKDF (reference sequence). The CDR3 coding sequence is TGTGCCACCAGCAGAGCGGGGGGGCTAGGGACTGAAGCTTTCTTT. Its translation is CATSRAGGLGTEAFF. The full variable domain, in which reference TRBV15 and TRBJ1-1 provide the parts outside the CDR3, is DAMVIQNPRYQVTQFGKPVTLSCSQTLNHNVMYWYQQKSSQAPKLLFHYYDKDFNNEADTPDNFQSRRPNTSFCFLDIRSPGLGDTAMYLCATSRAGGLGTEAFFGQGTRLTVV.

This chain joins TRBV7-3 and TRBJ1-3; 8 bases are a match to TRBD1. V was clipped by 5 bases and J by 4 bases; unmatched bases: 7. This CDR3 region has 15 residues. Germline CDR1 is SGHTA and CDR2 is FQGTGA. The CDR3 is CASSRDRGLGNTIYF. DNA of the CDR3: TGTGCCAGCAGCCGAGACAGGGGTTTAGGAAACACCATATATTTT. The full variable domain, its missing parts supplied by reference TRBV7-3 and TRBJ1-3, is GAGVSQTPSNKVTEKGKYVELRCDPISGHTALYWYRQSLGQGPEFLIYFQGTGAADDSGLPNDRFFAVRPEGSVSTLKIQRTERGDSAVYLCASSRDRGLGNTIYFGEGSWLTVV.

The chain combines TRBV5-4 with TRBJ1-2; D gene ambiguous. Germline V gene data show CDR1 as SGHNT and CDR2 as YYREEE (reference sequence). Trimming took 4 bases from V and 2 from J, leaving 6 bases between them. The CDR3 spans 12 residues. CDR3 sequence (DNA): TGTGCCAGCAGCGGAGACAACTATGGCTACACCTTC. The encoded protein is CASSGDNYGYTF. The full variable domain, with the rest looked up from reference TRBV5-4 and TRBJ1-2, is ETGVTQSPTHLIKTRGQQVTLRCSSQSGHNTVSWYQQALGQGPQFIFQYYREEENGRGNFPPRFSGLQFPNYSSELNVNALELDDSALYLCASSGDNYGYTFGSGTRLTVV.

This sequence joins TRBV11-3 and TRBJ2-5; possibly TRBD1 for D (5 bases). Trimming left V 5 bases short and J 6 bases short, with 10 bases between. The CDR3 is made up of 12 amino acids. Germline CDR1 reads SGHNT; CDR2 reads YENEEA. The CDR3: CASSPDRQTQYF. The CDR3 nucleotides read TGTGCCAGCAGCCCTGACAGACAGACCCAGTACTTC.

This clone was recorded once. The chain combines TRBV4-1 with TRBJ2-1; 7 bases fit TRBD1. The CDR3 is 13 amino acids. Germline V gene data show CDR1 as MGHRA and CDR2 as YSYEKL. Trimming removed 3 bases from V and 6 bases from J; junction bases left unmatched: 2. The chain's CDR3 is CASSQGTVNEQFF. In nucleotides, the CDR3 is TGCGCCAGCAGCCAGGGGACAGTCAATGAGCAGTTCTTC.